Below are 3 T cell receptor beta chains sequenced from a single sample in a study of cytomegalovirus exposure and HLA in healthy donors. Sequencing was performed with immunoSEQ multiplex PCR; in TCRdb, only in-frame clones are kept and a portion is missing. In the table there are a few hundred thousand clones, roughly 85% of which are singletons. The sequencing input was PBMCs. Receptors originate from a woman under 30 in good health and CMV-seronegative.

V and J are TRBV28 and TRBJ1-2; TRBD1 is a possible D gene (6 bases). This CDR3 is 12 amino acids long. V lost 3 bases and J lost 8, with 10 bases in between. Germline CDR1 is MDHEN and CDR2 is SYDVKM. The CDR3 reads CASSFRGGGYTF. CDR3 coding DNA: TGTGCCAGCAGTTTCAGGGGTGGCGGCTACACCTTC.

The chain is built from TRBV4-1 and TRBJ2-7; TRBD2 matches at 9 bases. Germline loops: CDR1 MGHRA, CDR2 YSYEKL. Unmatched junction bases numbered 14, after V lost 0 bases and J lost 5 bases. The CDR3 loop spans 18 amino acids. The CDR3 DNA sequence: TGCGCCAGCAGCCAAGATCCCCGACTAGCGCGGGGGGGGAACGAGCAGTACTTC. Amino acid sequence: CASSQDPRLARGGNEQYF.

This clone showed up just a few times. The rearrangement joins TRBV18 to TRBJ1-1; 11 bases agree with TRBD1. There are 14 residues in the CDR3. Per germline, CDR1 KGHSH and CDR2 LQKENI. J lost 3 bases, V lost 5 bases, and 2 bases had no gene match. CDR3 in amino acids: CASSGGQGDTEAFF. CDR3 nucleotides: TGTGCCAGCTCAGGGGGACAGGGGGACACTGAAGCTTTCTTT.